This T cell receptor (beta chain) was recovered during a study of CD8 T cells in Susac syndrome. A note on this clonotype: Its target is unknown.

Study-level results: That the number of individuals in its TCR sequencing and HLA analysis was relatively small was acknowledged by the study.

CD8+ and CD4+ T cells circulating in blood were sequenced for TCR beta. Patients with Susac syndrome met diagnostic criteria defined recently for definite or probable disease. RNA in amounts of about 0.5 to 1 ug was reverse transcribed with random hexamers. The amplification used immunoSEQ multiplex PCR on TCR beta CDR3; it spanned 54 Vbeta and 13 Jbeta. TCRdb itself ran the immunoSEQ multiplex PCR reads through MiXCR, one entry per CDR3 protein. The data hold over 100,000 distinct CDR3 sequences, with approximately 96% observed a single time. Germline CDR1 SQVTM, CDR2 ANQGSEA. The CDR3 has 14 residues. With 4 bases clipped from V and 7 bases from J, the junction kept 8 bases outside the gene matches.

Sequencing was done on a sample of CD4+ T cells from PBMCs. The chain uses TRBV29-1 and TRBJ2-5; TRBD2 agrees at 11 bases. The sequence was collected from a human donor with Susac syndrome. The CDR3 DNA follows: TGCAGCGTTGCGGTTAGCGGGAGGGGGTCGACCCAGTACTTC. Amino acids: CSVAVSGRGSTQYF.